Following are 21 T cell receptor beta chains from one sample sequenced in a study of cytomegalovirus exposure and HLA in healthy donors. PCR involved 60 Vbeta and 13 Jbeta primers. Some clones are missing from TCRdb's copy, which holds only in-frame ones; the method was immunoSEQ multiplex PCR. The sample includes 150,000 to 200,000 clones, around 80% seen only once; the top ten take approximately 15%. Source material: PBMCs. These receptors were taken from a woman aged 35 to 49 in good health and CMV-seronegative.

The chain carries TRBV30 and TRBJ2-7; 10 bases align to TRBD1. CDR1 and CDR2 from the germline V gene are GTSNPN and SVGIG (reference sequence). This CDR3 comprises 17 residues. V was clipped by 3 bases and J by 2 bases; unmatched bases: 13. The CDR3 sequence is CAWSDLLRDRGTYEQYF. The CDR3 bases are TGTGCCTGGAGCGACCTCCTGAGGGACAGGGGAACCTACGAGCAGTACTTC. Variable domain in full (rest from reference TRBV30 and TRBJ2-7): SQTIHQWPATLVQPVGSPLSLECTVEGTSNPNLYWYRQAAGRGLQLLFYSVGIGQISSEVPQNLSASRPQDRQFILSSKKLLLSDSGFYLCAWSDLLRDRGTYEQYFGPGTRLTVT.

This clone was observed once. This chain links TRBV7-6 with TRBJ2-1; TRBD2 agrees at 11 bases. This CDR3 is 17 amino acids long. Germline V gene sequence: CDR1 SGHVS, CDR2 FNYEAQ. The V segment lost 4 bases and the J segment 6 bases; nucleotides outside the gene matches: 11. The CDR3 protein is CASSYLYSGGALNEQFF. CDR3 coding DNA: TGTGCCAGCAGCTACCTCTATAGCGGGGGGGCCCTCAATGAGCAGTTCTTC.

The V gene is TRBV6-5, the J gene TRBJ1-2; D uncertain. V lost 2 bases and J lost 4, with 8 bases in between. Per germline, CDR1 MNHEY and CDR2 SVGAGI. This CDR3 region has 13 residues. CDR3 sequence reads: CASSYEASYGYTF. Here the CDR3 DNA reads TGTGCCAGCAGTTACGAGGCGAGCTATGGCTACACCTTC.

V is TRBV6-5 and J is TRBJ2-1; 8 nucleotides line up with TRBD1. The length of the CDR3 is 15 residues. Trimming removed 5 bases from V and 4 bases from J; junction bases left unmatched: 7. Looked up from germline, CDR1 is MNHEY and CDR2 is SVGAGI. CDR3 region: CASSRTGRRYNEQFF. The CDR3 DNA reads as TGTGCCAGCAGTCGGACAGGGCGTCGATACAATGAGCAGTTCTTC.

This clone was detected only once. The chain is built from TRBV9 and TRBJ1-1, with 9 bases fitting TRBD1. V was clipped by 5 bases and J by 8 bases; unmatched bases: 13. CDR3 length: 15 amino acids. Looked up from germline, CDR1 is SGDLS and CDR2 is YYNGEE. The CDR3 sequence: CASSPREKDRGEAFF. The CDR3 region has the DNA TGTGCCAGCAGTCCTAGAGAAAAGGACAGGGGAGAAGCTTTCTTT.

This chain connects TRBV11-2 to TRBJ1-3; D uncertain. The CDR3 extends over 15 amino acids. CDR1 and CDR2 (germline): SGHAT, FQNNGV. Trimming cost V 2 bases and J 2 bases, with 10 bases left between them. The CDR3 reads CASSLQQNPGNTIYF. In DNA, the CDR3 is TGTGCCAGCAGCTTACAACAGAACCCTGGAAACACCATATATTTT.

This clone was detected a few times. V gene TRBV4-2 combines with J gene TRBJ1-4, with TRBD1 as a possible D gene (5 bases). In germline, CDR1 is LGHNA, CDR2 YNFKEQ. The CDR3 has 18 residues. The germline V and J ends were trimmed by 0 bases and 4 bases, with 18 bases remaining between them. The CDR3 loop is CASSQDIIYGGINEKLFF. CDR3 in DNA: TGTGCCAGCAGCCAAGATATTATTTACGGGGGGATTAATGAAAAACTGTTTTTT.

The chain uses TRBV23-1 and TRBJ2-2, with D possibly matching TRBD1 (6 bases). Near its end, the DNA agrees better with TRBJ1-3, so the J call may be wrong. TRBV23-1 is an open reading frame, and its role is uncertain. The CDR3 contains 18 residues. CDR3 sequence (DNA): TGCGCCAGCAGTCAATCGAGGGATCCGACAGGTACTGGAAACACCATATATTTT. This sequence encodes CASSQSRDPTGTGNTIYF.

This clone has a single count. The chain joins TRBV28 to TRBJ2-1, with 9 bases matching TRBD1. This CDR3 spans 16 amino acids. Germline CDR1 is MDHEN and CDR2 is SYDVKM. V gave up 0 bases and J gave up 5 bases; unmatched junction bases: 5. This CDR3 reads CASSLWGQGYNNEQFF. For the CDR3, the DNA is TGTGCCAGCAGTTTATGGGGACAGGGCTACAACAATGAGCAGTTCTTC.

This clone showed up just once. V and J are TRBV27 and TRBJ2-1; 7 bases are a match to TRBD2. Germline CDR1 is MNHEY and CDR2 is SMNVEV (reference sequence). CDR3 length: 15 amino acids. Trimming removed 6 bases from V and 4 bases from J; junction bases left unmatched: 9. CDR3 nucleotide sequence: TGTGCCAGCAGCCTTACTAGCGTTGGATACAATGAGCAGTTCTTC. Protein sequence: CASSLTSVGYNEQFF.

This sequence joins TRBV28 and TRBJ2-7; tentative D call: TRBD1 (6 bases). The germline V gene has CDR1 MDHEN and CDR2 SYDVKM. Trimming removed 6 bases from V and 4 bases from J, with 10 bases in between. This CDR3 has 12 residues. The CDR3: CASRSQGYEQYF. DNA of the CDR3: TGTGCCAGCAGGTCACAGGGATACGAGCAGTACTTC.

This chain joins TRBV29-1 and TRBJ1-6, with TRBD1 matching over 8 bases. CDR3 size: 13 residues. The ends lost 7 bases at V and 8 bases at J; junction bases unmatched: 7. Germline values: CDR1 SQVTM, CDR2 ANQGSEA. The CDR3 nucleotides are TGCAGCGCCGGGACAGGAGGTGATTCACCCCTCCACTTT. Its protein is CSAGTGGDSPLHF.

The chain carries TRBV14 and TRBJ2-5; 7 nucleotides align to TRBD2. This CDR3 is built from 14 residues. CDR1 is SGHDN, CDR2 FVKESK, per germline. V lost 4 bases to trimming and J lost 5 bases; unmatched junction nucleotides: 7. DNA of the CDR3: TGTGCCAGCAGCCTTAGCGGGTTCAGGGAGACCCAGTACTTC. It codes for CASSLSGFRETQYF.

This sequence joins TRBV7-3 and TRBJ2-3; 10 bases fit TRBD2. The junction had 7 bases not matched to a gene; V was cut back by 5 bases and J by 5 bases. The CDR3 runs to 15 residues. Per germline, CDR1 SGHTA and CDR2 FQGTGA. For the CDR3, the DNA is TGTGCCAGCAGCCAAAGGACTAGCGGAAGAGATACGCAGTATTTT. It codes for CASSQRTSGRDTQYF.

The J gene is TRBJ1-1, the V gene TRBV6-5; D possibly corresponds to TRBD1 (5 bases). Deletions cut 2 bases from V and 4 bases from J, with 8 bases between. The germline CDR1 and CDR2 sequences are MNHEY and SVGAGI. The CDR3 contains 13 residues. The DNA for the CDR3 is TGTGCCAGCAGTTACCAGGGCTTCACTGAAGCTTTCTTT. It translates to CASSYQGFTEAFF.

The CDR3 sequence: CASSPQAGGNTGELFF. CDR3 bases: TGTGCCAGCAGCCCTCAAGCGGGAGGAAATACCGGGGAGCTGTTTTTT. V is TRBV7-2 and J is TRBJ2-2; 9 bases agree with TRBD2. CDR3 size: 16 residues. Losses at the gene ends were 5 bases for V and 5 bases for J; bases not matched to a gene: 9. CDR1 SGHTA and CDR2 FQGNSA come from the germline V gene. Based on the CDR3 plus reference TRBV7-2 and TRBJ2-2, the full variable domain is GAGVSQSPSNKVTEKGKDVELRCDPISGHTALYWYRQSLGQGLEFLIYFQGNSAPDKSGLPSDRFSAERTGGSVSTLTIQRTQQEDSAVYLCASSPQAGGNTGELFFGEGSRLTVL.

The chain joins TRBV2 to TRBJ1-4; TRBD1 matches at 8 bases. Germline loops: CDR1 SNHLY, CDR2 FYNNEI. The CDR3 totals 14 residues. V was clipped by 6 bases and J by 10 bases; unmatched bases: 10. CDR3 sequence: CASRSGQGMVKLFF. Written as DNA, the CDR3 is TGTGCCAGCAGAAGCGGACAGGGAATGGTAAAACTGTTTTTT.

The chain uses TRBV6-6 and TRBJ1-6; D is possibly TRBD1 (5 bases). CDR3 length: 14 amino acids. V gave up 7 bases and J gave up 6 bases, with 13 bases separating them. CDR1 and CDR2 (germline): MNHNY, SVGAGI (reference sequence). The CDR3 loop reads CASTREVVNSPLHF. For the CDR3, the DNA is TGTGCCAGCACCAGGGAGGTGGTTAATTCACCCCTCCACTTT.

This clone appeared a single time. This chain uses TRBV28 with TRBJ1-2; the D gene is possibly TRBD1 (5 bases). The CDR3 is 14 amino acids. CDR1 is MDHEN, CDR2 SYDVKM, per germline. Deletions cut 5 bases from V and 5 bases from J, with 15 bases between. CDR3 in amino acids: CASSPPGQAYGYTF. CDR3 nucleotide sequence: TGTGCCAGCAGTCCCCCAGGGCAGGCATATGGCTACACCTTC.

The chain recombines TRBV28 with TRBJ1-1; TRBD1 might be the D (5 bases). V lost 3 bases to trimming and J lost 5 bases, with 10 bases between them. The germline V gene has CDR1 MDHEN and CDR2 SYDVKM. The CDR3 runs 13 residues. CDR3: CASSFSGGTEAFF. CDR3 nucleotide sequence: TGTGCCAGCAGTTTTTCGGGGGGTACTGAAGCTTTCTTT.

This clone appeared a single time. The CDR3 DNA is TGCGCCAGCAGCTTGGATGGGACAACCCTCTCTGGAAACACCATATATTTT. It codes for CASSLDGTTLSGNTIYF. This chain joins TRBV5-1 and TRBJ1-3, with TRBD1 as a possible D gene (6 bases). CDR1 SGHRS and CDR2 YFSETQ come from the germline V gene. V was clipped by 0 bases and J by 0 bases, with 13 bases between them. The CDR3 length is 17 residues.